This TCR beta chain was sequenced in a study of T cells in Graves' hyperthyroidism and ophthalmopathy (dated by TCRdb to 2018 to 2020). For context, the study as a whole: Peripheral blood samples were taken at the time of initial diagnosis, prior to any treatment. TCR Vbeta CDR3 sequencing of 130 to 150 peripheral blood samples (43 ophthalmopathy, 75 to 85 hyperthyroidism and roughly 17 progressor patients) is reported in the paper. An independent validation cohort of about 19 hyperthyroidism patients and 15 or so patients who later progressed to ophthalmopathy tested prospective prediction of ophthalmopathy. The study also compared thyroid tissue and blood T-cell repertoires from several Graves' hyperthyroidism patients. Once sampling was done, hyperthyroidism patients were given methimazole at a starting dose of 30 mg daily, whereas ophthalmopathy patients were given high-dose intravenous methylprednisolone. The approximately 100 discovery patients were divided at random into training and test sets in a 7:3 ratio. To identify TCR V-J signatures that set the groups apart, the researchers used a discovery cohort of 100 or so patients, made up of roughly 45 with Graves' ophthalmopathy and some 60 with stable Graves' hyperthyroidism. Overall study results and their limits: Sample size was not statistically predetermined, and investigators were not blinded to group allocation. Most expanded thyroid clonotypes (frequency above 0.001) were also found in blood, which suggests that blood repertoires may mirror thyroid immune responses. In validation, progression to ophthalmopathy was predicted by the model with roughly 69% sensitivity and just over 72% specificity, a median of 6.5 months before onset. A model built on a 13 V-J signature distinguished ophthalmopathy from stable hyperthyroidism, reaching around 87% sensitivity and 81% to 83% specificity in cross-validation and 80%/75% in testing.

The germline V gene (reference sequence) supplies CDR1 DFQATT and CDR2 SNEGSKA. V drops 0 bases and J drops 2 bases, leaving 18 bases in between. From the cysteine through the phenylalanine, the CDR3 covers 17 amino acids. Only CDR3 DNA is held: 51 bases, read in frame from base 1. The TCR beta CDR3 regions were amplified from RNA transcripts. The first round of RT-PCR for the TCR CDR3 was performed with the HTBI primer set and the Qiagen OneStep RT-PCR kit. Libraries were constructed in a second round of multiplex PCR, after which size selection and purification were performed. Paired-end sequencing of the libraries was performed with 100 bp reads on an Illumina HiSeq2000. In the original analysis: Raw data were processed with SOAPnuke, discarding reads with adapters, uncalled bases, mean Phred below 15, or no exact constant-primer or identifier match. High-quality paired reads were merged with COPE v1.2.5, and unique nucleotide sequences were defined as clonotypes. MiTCR v1.1 was used to align clonotypes to the IMGT TRBV, TRBD and TRBJ reference segments. The analysis included only V-J combinations with a frequency above 0.0001, which together covered about 99% of the repertoires. A TCS score was defined as the ratio of F50 (clonal expansion) to E x V (chaos), with BLOSUM62-based TCRdist applied between CDR3 peptides within each V-J. Welch's t-statistics and random forest reduced around 510 V-J features to about 12, which were used in a naive Bayes classifier (R e1071). The public reads were run again by TCRdb, first through fastp at Q25 and then through MiXCR, and only productive beta chains were kept. Each CDR3 protein appears once, grouped with its most common genes and DNA. It is TCRdb's table, rather than the study itself, that gives the V and J calls and clone size. In this sample the table shows hundreds of thousands of distinct CDR3 sequences, roughly 17% of which occur a single time. Together, the top ten hold 3.5% to 4% of the sample.

Stable Graves' hyperthyroidism was defined as no progression to ophthalmopathy during 18 months of follow-up. Hyperthyroidism patients were aged 18 to 65 years and newly diagnosed, with disease duration of less than 2 months. Patients with uncontrolled infections, other autoimmune diseases, pregnancy or lactation were excluded. Diagnoses were established on the basis of clinical symptoms, serum thyroxine and TRAb, thyroid ultrasound, and orbital computed tomography. PBMCs were isolated from approximately 10 ml of fresh peripheral blood by Ficoll-Paque density gradient centrifugation. Total RNA was extracted with Trizol reagent, and quality was checked on an Agilent 2100 Bioanalyzer. With respect to this clonotype: The antigen it binds to is not known. Per-base qualities were not stored, and no clone one base away is much larger.

The sequenced sample was blood. Rearrangement joined TRBV20-1 to TRBJ2-3; the D region possibly corresponds to TRBD2 (5 bases align). This clonotype originated in a woman under 40 with Graves' hyperthyroidism. The CDR3 protein: CSARDSPGLIVTDTQYF. Here is the DNA: TGCAGTGCTAGAGATAGCCCTGGACTGATTGTCACAGATACGCAGTATTTT.